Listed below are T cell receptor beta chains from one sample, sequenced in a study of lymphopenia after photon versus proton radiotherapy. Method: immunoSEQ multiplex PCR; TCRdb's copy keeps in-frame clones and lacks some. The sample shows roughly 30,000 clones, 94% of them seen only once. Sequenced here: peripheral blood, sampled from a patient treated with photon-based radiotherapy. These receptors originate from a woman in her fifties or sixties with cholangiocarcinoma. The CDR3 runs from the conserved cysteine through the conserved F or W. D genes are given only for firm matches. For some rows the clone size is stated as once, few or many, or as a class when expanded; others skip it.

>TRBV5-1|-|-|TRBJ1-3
CASTTGQGGNTIYF
TGCGCCAGCACCACGGGGCAGGGTGGCAACACCATATATTTT
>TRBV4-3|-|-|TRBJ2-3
CASSQTAGAWGTQYF
TGCGCCAGCAGCCAAACTGCGGGGGCATGGGGTACGCAGTATTTT
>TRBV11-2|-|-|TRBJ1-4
CASRPLVGTNEKLFF
TGTGCCAGCAGACCGCTCGTCGGTACTAATGAAAAACTGTTTTTT
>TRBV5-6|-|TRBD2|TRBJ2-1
CASISGGADNEQFF
TGTGCCAGCATTAGCGGGGGAGCGGATAATGAGCAGTTCTTC
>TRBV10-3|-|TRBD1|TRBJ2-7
CAISEPRTGETYEQYF
TGTGCCATCAGTGAGCCGAGGACAGGTGAAACCTACGAGCAGTACTTC
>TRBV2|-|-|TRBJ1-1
CASSRPTTDVSNTEAFF
TGTGCCAGCAGTCGACCTACAACAGACGTTTCAAACACTGAAGCTTTCTTT
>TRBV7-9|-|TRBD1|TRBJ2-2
CASRPSGTANTGELFF
TGTGCCAGCAGACCCTCCGGGACAGCGAACACCGGGGAGCTGTTTTTT
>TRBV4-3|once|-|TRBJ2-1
CASSQEGQVGEQFF
TGCGCCAGCAGCCAAGAGGGGCAGGTCGGTGAGCAGTTCTTC
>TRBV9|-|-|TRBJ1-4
CASSVGGKGTNEKLFF
TGTGCCAGCAGCGTAGGAGGGAAAGGAACTAATGAAAAACTGTTTTTT
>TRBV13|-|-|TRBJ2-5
CASSRGSPLETQYF
TGTGCCAGCAGCCGGGGGTCCCCCCTCGAGACCCAGTACTTC
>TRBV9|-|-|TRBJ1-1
CASSVGGARNTEAFF
TGTGCCAGCAGCGTCGGGGGGGCTCGGAACACTGAAGCTTTCTTT
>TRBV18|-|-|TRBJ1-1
CASSPQGKTEAFF
TGTGCCAGCTCACCACAGGGAAAGACTGAAGCTTTCTTT
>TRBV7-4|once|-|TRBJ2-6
CASSGSSSSQSRANVLTF
TGTGCCAGCAGCGGATCAAGCAGCTCACAAAGTCGGGCCAACGTCCTGACTTTC
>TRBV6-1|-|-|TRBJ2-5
CASSAWGPETQYF
TGTGCCAGCAGTGCTTGGGGTCCGGAGACCCAGTACTTC
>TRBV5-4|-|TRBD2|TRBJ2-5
CATREGSGVQETQYF
TGTGCCACCCGGGAGGGTAGCGGGGTTCAAGAGACCCAGTACTTC
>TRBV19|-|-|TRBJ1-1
CASSNRTKLDMNTEAFF
TGTGCCAGTAGTAACCGGACCAAGCTGGACATGAACACTGAAGCTTTCTTT
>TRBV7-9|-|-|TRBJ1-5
CASSPRGGINQPQHF
TGTGCCAGCAGCCCAAGAGGGGGGATCAATCAGCCCCAGCATTTT
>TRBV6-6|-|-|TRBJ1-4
CASSYWGINEKLFF
TGTGCCAGCAGTTACTGGGGAATCAATGAAAAACTGTTTTTT
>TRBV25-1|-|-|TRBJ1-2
CASSETMGGYTF
TGTGCCAGCAGTGAAACCATGGGGGGCTACACCTTC
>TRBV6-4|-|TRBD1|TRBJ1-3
CASSEDGTATHQYF
TGTGCCAGCAGTGAGGATGGGACAGCCACTCATCAATATTTT
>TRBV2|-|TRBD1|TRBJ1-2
CASSRSGTGYGYTF
TGTGCCAGCAGCCGATCCGGGACAGGCTATGGCTACACCTTC
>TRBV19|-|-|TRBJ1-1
CASSMARGTEAFF
TGTGCCAGTAGTATGGCACGGGGAACTGAAGCTTTCTTT
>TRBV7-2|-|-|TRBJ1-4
CASSSPRGNNEKLFF
TGTGCCAGCAGCTCCCCTAGGGGGAATAATGAAAAACTGTTTTTT
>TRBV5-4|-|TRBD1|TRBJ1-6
CASSQGGSPLHF
TGTGCCAGCAGCCAGGGGGGTTCACCCCTCCACTTT
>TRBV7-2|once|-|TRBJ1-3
CASSLSSGNTIYF
TGTGCCAGCAGCTTATCTTCTGGAAACACCATATATTTT
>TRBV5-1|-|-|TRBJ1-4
CASSVGALQGEKLFF
TGCGCCAGCAGCGTCGGGGCCTTGCAGGGTGAAAAACTGTTTTTT
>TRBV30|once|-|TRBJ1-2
CAWSPGSGYTF
TGTGCCTGGAGTCCAGGGAGCGGCTACACCTTC
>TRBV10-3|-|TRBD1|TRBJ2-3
CAITETGFTDTQYF
TGTGCCATCACCGAGACAGGGTTCACAGATACGCAGTATTTT
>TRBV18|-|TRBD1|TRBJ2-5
CASSPLRGPGEETQYF
TGTGCCAGCTCACCGCTCAGGGGGCCGGGGGAAGAGACCCAGTACTTC
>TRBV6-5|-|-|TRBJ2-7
CASSYSQGGYEQYF
TGTGCCAGCAGTTACTCCCAGGGGGGTTACGAGCAGTACTTC
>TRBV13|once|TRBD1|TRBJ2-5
CASSLGDRVAQYF
TGTGCCAGCAGCTTAGGGGACAGGGTCGCCCAGTACTTC
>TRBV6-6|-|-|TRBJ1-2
CASSSPGSLYGYTF
TGTGCCAGCAGTTCGCCGGGCAGTTTGTATGGCTACACCTTC
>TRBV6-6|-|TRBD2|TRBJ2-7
CASTSGGTYEQYF
TGTGCCAGCACTTCGGGGGGGACCTACGAGCAGTACTTC
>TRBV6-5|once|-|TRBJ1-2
CASSYSSRQNYGYTF
TGTGCCAGCAGTTACTCGAGCCGACAGAACTATGGCTACACCTTC
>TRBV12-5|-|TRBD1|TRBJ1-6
CASGLFPGQGFFNSPLHF
TGTGCTAGTGGTTTGTTTCCGGGACAGGGCTTTTTTAATTCACCCCTCCACTTT
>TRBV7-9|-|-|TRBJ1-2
CASSLGTAITNYGYTF
TGTGCCAGCAGCCTCGGGACCGCCATCACTAACTATGGCTACACCTTC
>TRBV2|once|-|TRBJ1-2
CASSGPFSTRGYTF
TGTGCCAGCAGTGGGCCTTTCTCTACTCGTGGCTACACCTTC
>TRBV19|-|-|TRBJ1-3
CASIYSSSGNTIYF
TGTGCCAGTATCTACAGCAGCTCTGGAAACACCATATATTTT
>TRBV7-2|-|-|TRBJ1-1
CASSPIGRNTEAFF
TGTGCCAGCAGCCCGATTGGACGGAACACTGAAGCTTTCTTT
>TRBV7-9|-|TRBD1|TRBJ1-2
CASSLSHRDRERGYTF
TGTGCCAGCAGCTTATCTCATCGGGACAGGGAGAGGGGCTACACCTTC
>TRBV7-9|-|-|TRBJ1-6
CASSFEARSPLHF
TGTGCCAGCAGCTTTGAAGCACGGTCACCCCTCCACTTT
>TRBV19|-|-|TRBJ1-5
CASWDISRNQPQHF
TGTGCCAGCTGGGACATAAGCCGCAATCAGCCCCAGCATTTT
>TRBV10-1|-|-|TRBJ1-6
CASSVRTPGRSYNSPLHF
TGCGCCAGCAGTGTCCGGACCCCGGGTAGGTCCTATAATTCACCCCTCCACTTT
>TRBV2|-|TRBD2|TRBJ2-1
CASSDPAGGGSSYNEQFF
TGTGCCAGCAGTGATCCAGCGGGGGGCGGGAGCTCCTACAATGAGCAGTTCTTC
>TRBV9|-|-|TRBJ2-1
CASSGTSPSGSEQFF
TGTGCCAGCAGCGGAACCTCGCCATCAGGGTCCGAGCAGTTCTTC
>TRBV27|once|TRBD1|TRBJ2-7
CASSPSWTGPYEQYF
TGTGCCAGCAGTCCCAGCTGGACAGGGCCCTACGAGCAGTACTTC